The T cell receptor (beta chain) described here comes from a study of siplizumab effects on memory and regulatory T cells (dated by TCRdb to between 2018 and 2021). Study-level background: The study looked at the effect of siplizumab, an anti-CD2 antibody, on alloreactive T-cell subsets in allogeneic mixed lymphocyte reactions made from human PBMCs.

V was cut back by 9 bases and J by 6 bases, leaving a gap of 5 bases between them. From its cysteine to its phenylalanine, the CDR3 spans 9 amino acids. The read is trimmed to its CDR3 DNA, 27 bases read in frame from base 1. CDR1 and CDR2 were assigned from the germline V gene (reference sequence) as MNHNY and SVGAGI. Unstimulated CD4+ memory cells were also sequenced in three donor pairs, together with CD4+ naive, CD8+ TEMRA, CD8+ naive and CD8+ effector memory subsets. Sorted unstimulated T cells and proliferating T cells recovered from mixed lymphocyte reactions underwent TCRbeta CDR3 sequencing. Fresh whole blood from about ten HLA-typed healthy donors served as the source for isolating PBMCs. What the authors observed across the whole study: Roughly 80-96% of proliferating CD4+ or CD8+ clones could not be assigned a naive or memory phenotype. Because sequences at frequencies below about 10^-5 were poorly captured, only a minor fraction of alloreactive clones could be mapped back to unstimulated subsets. Unstimulated naive T cells appeared more diverse than memory T cells, and naive cells seemed to contribute substantially to the alloresponse. The cumulative frequency of alloreactive sequences traceable to unstimulated CD4+ memory T cells was significantly reduced by siplizumab. Among mappable alloreactive CD4+ clones, an average Treg-derived fraction of roughly 69% was observed with siplizumab, compared with more than 25% in control reactions. Whether proliferating Tregs from siplizumab cultures actually had suppressive function was not functionally confirmed.

Points on this clone: Its antigen has not been determined. It has no much larger one-base neighbor in the sample; base qualities were not kept.

Library preparation was by the immunoSEQ multiplex PCR assay. Roughly 100,000 TCR templates per sample were assayed by the deep sequencing platform. Genomic DNA extracted from sorted T cells was used for TCRbeta CDR3 sequencing. The authors processed their data as follows. The R programming language was used for clonal analysis of the TCRbeta CDR3 data. Alloreactive CD4+ and CD8+ clones were defined by comparing unstimulated samples with post-reaction CFSE-low samples. Regulatory or non-regulatory origin of alloreactive CD4+ clones was assigned by matching sequences to the sorted unstimulated Treg and non-Treg repertoires. As stored in TCRdb, this immuneACCESS dataset retains in-frame rearrangements with V and J assigned. A fraction of the clones does not appear; measured against another copy, unresolved V genes explain less than half of the discrepancy, and the remainder lacks a known reason. That table gives V, J and clone size, and the DNA gave D and trimming. The sample table shows about 50,000 clones, and roughly 87% are seen once. The ten most abundant clones make up less than 0.35% of the sample.

Sequences were obtained from naive CD8+ T cells sorted from blood. The sample's cell subset or site label, in plain terms: unstimulated naive T cells. The chain joins TRBV6-6 to TRBJ1-2, with no confidently assigned D gene. The clonotype was recovered from a human donor in good health. In nucleotides, the sequence is TGTGCCAGAGAACATGGCTACACCTTC. Its translation is CAREHGYTF.